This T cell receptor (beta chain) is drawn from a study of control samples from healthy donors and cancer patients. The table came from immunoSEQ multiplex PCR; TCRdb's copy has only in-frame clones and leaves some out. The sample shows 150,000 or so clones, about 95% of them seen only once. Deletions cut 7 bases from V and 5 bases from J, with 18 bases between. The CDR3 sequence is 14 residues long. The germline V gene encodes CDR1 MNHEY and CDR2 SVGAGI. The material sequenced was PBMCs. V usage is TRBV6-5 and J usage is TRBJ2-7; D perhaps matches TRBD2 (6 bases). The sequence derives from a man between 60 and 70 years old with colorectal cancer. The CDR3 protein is CASTARDSFDEQYF. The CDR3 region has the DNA TGTGCCAGCACCGCCCGGGACTCCTTTGACGAGCAGTACTTC.